What follows is one T cell receptor beta chain and its context. Its antigen is undetermined. This entry is derived from a study of T-cell reconstitution after alpha-beta-depleted transplantation in children. Study-wide results and limits: T-cell numbers and diversity, one year after transplant, stemmed largely from T cells that were newly produced. From surviving recipient T cells and thymic progenitors came the high day-60 TCRbeta diversity observed in some patients.

The CDR3 spans 12 residues. V lost 6 bases to trimming and J lost 2 bases, with 6 bases between them. Germline-derived CDR1 and CDR2 are SNHLY and FYNNEI. Unique molecular identifiers tagged the TCRbeta library. One entry per CDR3 protein results from TCRdb running MiXCR on the PCR reads. The sample yields some 460,000 distinct CDR3 sequences, about 16% seen once. Here the sequenced sample was PBMCs, mostly from graft donor cells, taken 360 days after TCRalphabeta/CD19-depleted stem cell transplant. This TCR came from a boy younger than two who had a stem cell transplant for Wiskott-Aldrich syndrome, so the T cells may come from the graft donor. The chain employs TRBV2 and TRBJ2-3, with D unresolved. CDR3 in DNA: TGTGCCAGCAGAACAGTCACAGATACGCAGTATTTT. This encodes CASRTVTDTQYF.